Listed below are T cell receptor beta chains from one sample, sequenced in a study of shared clonotypes between healthy human individuals. Using immunoSEQ multiplex PCR, the repertoire was profiled, and TCRdb retains in-frame clones only, with some absent. This table has 550,000 to 600,000 clones, roughly 98% appearing once. What was sequenced was naive CD8+ T cells sorted from blood. Receptors were obtained from a man younger than 45 in good health. CDR3s include the opening cysteine and the closing phenylalanine or tryptophan. A D gene is named only where the DNA matches it firmly. Clone size is given for some rows only: seen once, a few or many times, or a class if the clone is expanded.

>TRBV29-1|-|-|TRBJ1-5
CSVELSAGQPQHF
TGCAGCGTTGAGCTATCTGCAGGTCAGCCCCAGCATTTT
>TRBV11-2|-|-|TRBJ2-7
CASSYPAYEQYF
TGTGCCAGCAGCTATCCGGCCTACGAGCAGTACTTC
>TRBV5-1|once|-|TRBJ1-5
CASSLGQNSNQPQHF
TGCGCCAGCAGCTTGGGGCAGAATAGCAATCAGCCCCAGCATTTT
>TRBV29-1|-|-|TRBJ2-7
CSVEDRLEQYF
TGCAGCGTTGAAGATCGCCTCGAGCAGTACTTC
>TRBV9|-|TRBD2|TRBJ2-2
CVSSGTSGSFLGELFF
TGTGTCAGCAGCGGTACTAGCGGGAGCTTTCTCGGGGAGCTGTTTTTT
>TRBV10-3|-|-|TRBJ2-7
CAISGEVRTYEQYF
TGTGCCATCAGTGGGGAGGTCAGGACTTACGAGCAGTACTTC
>TRBV7-9|once|-|TRBJ2-1
CASSSSVVPYNEQFF
TGTGCCAGCAGCTCGTCTGTAGTACCCTACAATGAGCAGTTCTTC
>TRBV10-2|once|-|TRBJ2-7
CASSGGEQYF
TGCGCCAGCAGTGGGGGTGAGCAGTACTTC
>TRBV5-5|-|-|TRBJ2-5
CASSLGVAGGGETQYF
TGTGCCAGCAGCTTGGGAGTGGCTGGTGGTGGAGAGACCCAGTACTTC
>TRBV4-1|-|-|TRBJ1-5
CASSQASSANQPQHF
TGCGCCAGCAGCCAAGCATCCTCAGCGAATCAGCCCCAGCATTTT
>TRBV11-2|-|-|TRBJ2-7
CASSLDHNRPSYEQYF
TGTGCCAGCAGCTTAGATCACAACAGGCCTTCCTACGAGCAGTACTTC
>TRBV15|-|-|TRBJ2-5
CATSGTASGETQYF
TGTGCCACCAGCGGGACCGCCAGTGGAGAGACCCAGTACTTC
>TRBV29-1|-|TRBD1|TRBJ2-1
CSVVGLGTGVGYEQFF
TGCAGCGTTGTTGGTCTTGGGACAGGGGTTGGCTATGAGCAGTTCTTC
>TRBV29-1|-|-|TRBJ1-2
CSVVAGADYGYTF
TGCAGCGTTGTCGCAGGGGCGGACTATGGCTACACCTTC
>TRBV27|-|-|TRBJ2-2
CASSLSFLQGAGELFF
TGTGCCAGCAGTTTATCGTTTTTGCAGGGTGCCGGGGAGCTGTTTTTT
>TRBV6-1|-|-|TRBJ2-7
CASSEAVGTLGNYEQYF
TGTGCCAGCAGTGAAGCCGTCGGCACTCTCGGGAATTACGAGCAGTACTTC
>TRBV15|-|TRBD1|TRBJ2-2
CATSRDRGTGSTGELFF
TGTGCCACCAGCAGAGATCGAGGGACAGGGTCGACCGGGGAGCTGTTTTTT
>TRBV29-1|-|-|TRBJ1-1
CSVEPGLLGTEAFF
TGCAGCGTTGAACCAGGGTTGTTGGGCACTGAAGCTTTCTTT
>TRBV29-1|-|-|TRBJ2-7
CSVDRDGAYEQYF
TGCAGCGTCGACCGGGACGGAGCCTACGAGCAGTACTTC
>TRBV28|-|-|TRBJ2-3
CASSTGASLEDDTQYF
TGTGCCAGCAGTACGGGGGCGTCTTTAGAGGACGATACGCAGTATTTT
>TRBV29-1|-|TRBD1|TRBJ1-3
CSVEGPLGVQGATGNTIYF
TGCAGCGTTGAAGGCCCCTTGGGGGTACAGGGGGCGACCGGAAACACCATATATTTT
>TRBV29-1|-|-|TRBJ2-3
CSVEGRADTQYF
TGCAGCGTCGAGGGAAGGGCAGATACGCAGTATTTT
>TRBV19|-|-|TRBJ1-2
CASSILVGRENYGYTF
TGTGCCAGTAGTATTCTCGTTGGCAGGGAGAACTATGGCTACACCTTC
>TRBV5-4|-|-|TRBJ1-3
CASSSEGNTIYF
TGTGCCAGCAGCTCCGAAGGGAACACCATATATTTT
>TRBV9|-|-|TRBJ2-1
CASSPREPNEQFF
TGTGCCAGCAGCCCCCGGGAGCCCAATGAGCAGTTCTTC
>TRBV27|-|-|TRBJ2-1
CASTNHYRISSYNEQFF
TGTGCCAGCACCAACCATTACAGGATCAGCTCCTACAATGAGCAGTTCTTC
>TRBV5-5|once|TRBD1|TRBJ2-3
CASRTDRGTDTQYF
TGTGCCAGCAGGACTGACAGGGGCACAGATACGCAGTATTTT
>TRBV7-9|-|TRBD2|TRBJ2-7
CASSPRLAGGLSSYEQYF
TGTGCCAGCAGCCCCCGACTAGCGGGAGGGCTTAGCTCCTACGAGCAGTACTTC
>TRBV29-1|-|TRBD1|TRBJ1-2
CSAWGRGKTNYGYTF
TGCAGCGCTTGGGGCAGGGGGAAAACTAACTATGGCTACACCTTC
>TRBV6-5|-|-|TRBJ1-1
CASSYNPNTEAFF
TGTGCCAGCAGTTACAACCCGAACACTGAAGCTTTCTTT
>TRBV7-9|-|-|TRBJ1-5
CASSPGQGPQEPQHF
TGTGCCAGCAGCCCCGGGCAGGGGCCCCAGGAGCCCCAGCATTTT
>TRBV6-5|-|-|TRBJ2-1
CASSYSSRHSYNEQFF
TGTGCCAGCAGTTACTCGTCTCGCCACTCCTACAATGAGCAGTTCTTC
>TRBV5-4|-|TRBD1|TRBJ2-7
CASSASGTENEQYF
TGTGCCAGCAGCGCATCCGGGACAGAAAACGAGCAGTACTTC
>TRBV7-2|-|-|TRBJ2-7
CASSLLTAEQYF
TGTGCCAGCAGCTTACTAACCGCCGAGCAGTACTTC
>TRBV14|-|TRBD1|TRBJ2-3
CASSPRTGGVYNTQYF
TGTGCCAGCAGCCCTCGGACAGGGGGCGTATACAATACGCAGTATTTT